The 19 T cell receptor beta chains reported below all come from one sample, sequenced in a study of T cell repertoires in cytomegalovirus infection. TCRdb called the reads again in MiXCR, with one record for every CDR3 protein. The sample lists roughly 81,000 distinct CDR3 sequences, around 3.5% occurring once. The sequencing input was PBMCs. These receptors came from a human donor in good health (CMV status not recorded). Some clones in this sample may be carry-over from other donors' samples.

This clonotype appeared many times. J is TRBJ2-7 and V is TRBV7-2; 11 bases map to TRBD2. The CDR3 runs to 15 residues. The J segment lost 2 bases and the V segment lost 3 bases, leaving 3 bases of the junction unmatched. CDR1 is SGHTA and CDR2 is FQGNSA in the germline V gene. The CDR3 here is CASSFRLAGTYEQYF. CDR3 DNA: TGTGCCAGCAGCTTCCGACTAGCGGGGACCTACGAGCAGTACTTC.

Remarks on this clonotype: The missing conserved phenylalanine or tryptophan at the end of this CDR3 makes a read error likely. Because the CDR3's place on the DNA is in doubt, the DNA is left out and the CDR3 is given as listed by TCRdb. The chain is built from TRBV28 and TRBJ1-2; the D segment call TRBD1 is taken from the table without a DNA check. With termini counted, the CDR3 has 16 amino acids. Germline values: CDR1 MDHEN, CDR2 SYDVKM. The CDR3 region is CASSLAPSGDLDGYTL.

This clonotype was counted ten times or more. This sequence joins TRBV7-2 and TRBJ1-5, with D maybe TRBD1 (5 bases). CDR1 is SGHTA and CDR2 is FQGNSA in the germline V gene. Between the trimmed V and J ends, which lost 1 base and 4 bases, there was a span of 11 bases. The length of the CDR3 is 15 residues. CDR3: CASSLVWGTNQPQHF. In DNA, the CDR3 is TGTGCCAGCAGCTTAGTCTGGGGGACGAATCAGCCCCAGCATTTT.

Many counts were recorded for this clonotype. This chain links TRBV7-2 with TRBJ2-3; 12 nucleotides line up with TRBD2. Losses at the gene ends were 5 bases for V and 2 bases for J; bases not matched to a gene: 5. CDR1 and CDR2 (germline): SGHTA, FQGNSA. The CDR3 loop spans 16 amino acids. CDR3 sequence: CASSGSSGGATDTQYF. CDR3 coding DNA: TGTGCCAGCAGCGGGTCTAGCGGGGGGGCCACAGATACGCAGTATTTT.

The sample holds many counts of this clonotype. The genes are TRBV6-5 and TRBJ2-1, with D unclear. Germline V gives CDR1 MNHEY, CDR2 SVGAGI. The V end was cut by 4 bases, the J end by 0 bases, with 10 bases between. The CDR3 consists of 15 residues. The CDR3 nucleotides are TGTGCCAGCAGTTCTACACAAATCTCCTACAATGAGCAGTTCTTC. Residues: CASSSTQISYNEQFF.

This clonotype was counted many times. This chain uses TRBV12-3 or TRBV12-4 with TRBJ2-7, with unresolved D. The CDR3 length is 13 residues. V was clipped by 5 bases and J by 5 bases, with 13 bases between them. CDR3 DNA sequence: TGTGCCAGCAGTCTTCAGGTTTACCACGAGCAGTACTTC. It encodes CASSLQVYHEQYF.

The rearrangement links TRBV7-2 to TRBJ1-4, with D unresolved. The CDR3 is 12 amino acids. Looked up from germline, CDR1 is SGHTA and CDR2 is FQGNSA. V lost 3 bases, J lost 5 bases, and 4 bases lay in between. The CDR3 DNA follows: TGTGCCAGCAGCTTCGGAAATGAAAAACTGTTTTTT. It encodes CASSFGNEKLFF.

This clonotype was counted many times. CDR3: CASSQERVVGTDTQYF. DNA for the CDR3: TGTGCCAGCAGCCAAGAGCGGGTGGTCGGCACAGATACGCAGTATTTT. The chain employs TRBV4-2 and TRBJ2-3; perhaps TRBD2 as D (5 bases). The germline CDR1 and CDR2 sequences are LGHNA and YNFKEQ. Trimming pared 0 bases from V and 1 base from J, leaving 11 bases between. The length of the CDR3 is 16 residues.

This clonotype was counted many times. The chain carries TRBV4-3 and TRBJ2-6; D unresolved. V lost 1 base, J lost 2 bases, and 6 bases lay in between. The CDR3 consists of 15 residues. Germline values: CDR1 LGHNA, CDR2 YSLEER. The CDR3: CASSQGIAGANVLTF. As DNA, the CDR3 is TGCGCCAGCAGCCAAGGAATTGCTGGGGCCAACGTCCTGACTTTC.

In this sample, this clonotype turned up many times. The V call is TRBV5-4, the J call TRBJ1-1; 10 positions match TRBD1. V lost 5 bases and J lost 1; bases outside the gene matches: 11. Germline CDR1 SGHNT, CDR2 YYREEE (reference sequence). The CDR3 spans 17 residues. This CDR3 is CASSVTDRGRGNTEAFF. CDR3 DNA: TGTGCCAGCAGTGTGACTGACAGGGGGCGCGGGAACACTGAAGCTTTCTTT.

This clonotype was detected many times. The J gene is TRBJ2-6, the V gene TRBV6-2 or TRBV6-3; 7 bases map to TRBD2. This CDR3 spans 16 amino acids. Germline V gene sequence: CDR1 MNHEY, CDR2 SVGEGT. The J segment lost 2 bases and the V segment lost 7 bases, leaving 8 bases of the junction unmatched. This CDR3 is CASTFPGGTGANVLTF. The CDR3 DNA follows: TGTGCCAGCACCTTCCCCGGGGGGACTGGGGCCAACGTCCTGACTTTC.

This clonotype was detected ten times or more. This rearrangement joins TRBV27 to TRBJ2-3; 11 bases align to TRBD2. V lost 3 bases and J lost 1; bases outside the gene matches: 3. Germline assignment: CDR1 MNHEY and CDR2 SMNVEV (reference sequence). CDR3 length equals 16 residues. The DNA for the CDR3 is TGTGCCAGCAGTTTGACACTAGCGGGGGGCACAGATACGCAGTATTTT. Translation gives CASSLTLAGGTDTQYF.

This clonotype has at least ten counts. The chain combines TRBV25-1 with TRBJ2-2, with D perhaps TRBD1 (6 bases). This CDR3 is 16 amino acids long. V was trimmed by 4 bases and J by 4 bases, leaving 16 bases between them. Per the germline V gene, CDR1 is MGHDK and CDR2 is SYGVNS. The chain's CDR3 is CASSVTGSGRTGELFF. The CDR3 coding sequence is TGTGCCAGCAGTGTCACAGGGAGTGGGCGCACCGGGGAGCTGTTTTTT.

This clonotype was seen ten or more times. CDR3 sequence reads: CASSPGGGNYGYTF. As DNA, the CDR3 is TGTGCCAGCAGTCCCGGAGGGGGAAACTATGGCTACACCTTC. The chain recombines TRBV12-3 or TRBV12-4 with TRBJ1-2; D is perhaps TRBD1 (6 bases). V shed 5 bases and J shed 2 bases, with 12 bases lying between them. The CDR3 has 14 amino acids.

This clonotype was seen ten or more times. The chain recombines TRBV7-6 with TRBJ2-7; 9 nucleotides agree with TRBD1. Germline V gene sequence: CDR1 SGHVS, CDR2 FNYEAQ. CDR3 size: 16 residues. Trimming took 5 bases from V and 3 from J; bases not matched to a gene: 11. The CDR3 nucleotides read TGTGCCAGCAGCCCGTCCCGGACGACAGGGGGCTACGAGCAGTACTTC. Amino acid sequence: CASSPSRTTGGYEQYF.

This clonotype was detected ten times or more. The V gene is TRBV7-8, the J gene TRBJ1-6; D is unclear. In germline, CDR1 is SGHVS, CDR2 FQNEAQ. V lost 8 bases to trimming and J lost 7 bases, with 15 bases between them. CDR3 length: 14 amino acids. The CDR3 nucleotides are TGTGCCAGCGCGGGGAGAGATAGGAATTCACCCCTCCACTTT. Translating it yields CASAGRDRNSPLHF. The full variable domain, rest sourced from reference TRBV7-8 and TRBJ1-6, is GAGVSQSPRYKVAKRGQDVALRCDPISGHVSLFWYQQALGQGPEFLTYFQNEAQLDKSGLPSDRFFAERPEGSVSTLKIQRTQQEDSAVYLCASAGRDRNSPLHFGNGTRLTVT.

This clonotype was found many times. V is TRBV19 and J is TRBJ2-3; TRBD1 or TRBD2 may be the D gene (5 bases each). CDR3 length: 11 amino acids. CDR1 LNHDA and CDR2 SQIVND come from the germline V gene (reference sequence). Trimming removed 8 bases at V and 2 bases at J, with 5 bases between. Here the CDR3 DNA reads TGTGCCAGTGGGACCACAGATACGCAGTATTTT. It encodes CASGTTDTQYF.

This clonotype has a count of ten or more. V is TRBV20-1 and J is TRBJ1-5; D is possibly TRBD1 (5 bases). The CDR3 is 15 amino acids. Trimming took off 0 bases at V and 3 bases at J, with 12 bases between the two ends. Germline V gene sequence: CDR1 DFQATT, CDR2 SNEGSKA (reference sequence). The CDR3 here is CSARDTPGSNQPQHF. In DNA, the CDR3 is TGCAGTGCTAGAGATACCCCAGGGTCCAATCAGCCCCAGCATTTT.

This clonotype has ten or more counts. The chain couples TRBV6-6 to TRBJ2-7, with TRBD2 matching over 9 bases. V trimming: 0 bases; J trimming: 7 bases; junction bases outside the gene matches: 7. This CDR3 contains 15 residues. Germline V gene lookup returns CDR1 MNHNY and CDR2 SVGAGI (reference sequence). CDR3 bases: TGTGCCAGCAGTTACTCTCCAGCGGGGGGTGGGGAGCAGTACTTC. Protein sequence: CASSYSPAGGGEQYF.